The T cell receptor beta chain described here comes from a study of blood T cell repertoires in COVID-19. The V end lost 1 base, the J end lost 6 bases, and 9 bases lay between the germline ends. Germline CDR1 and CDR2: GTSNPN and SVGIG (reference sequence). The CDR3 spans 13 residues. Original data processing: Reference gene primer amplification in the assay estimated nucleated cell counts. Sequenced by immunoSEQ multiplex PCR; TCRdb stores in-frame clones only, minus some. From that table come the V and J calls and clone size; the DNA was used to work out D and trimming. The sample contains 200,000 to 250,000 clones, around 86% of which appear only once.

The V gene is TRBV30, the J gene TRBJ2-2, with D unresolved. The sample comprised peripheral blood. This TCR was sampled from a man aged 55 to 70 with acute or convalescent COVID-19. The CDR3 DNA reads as TGTGCCTGGAGTGCGCAGGTCGCCGGGGAGCTGTTTTTT. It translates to CAWSAQVAGELFF.